Shown below are 15 T cell receptor beta chains from a single sample sequenced in a study of shared clonotypes between healthy human individuals. Repertoires were generated with immunoSEQ multiplex PCR, while TCRdb's copy carries only in-frame clones and drops some. The data show 1.5 million to 2.5 million clones, around 96% seen once. Naive CD8 cells lacked CD45RO and underwent positive selection for CCR7, leaving out terminally differentiated effector memory CD45RA+ cells. Sequences were obtained from naive CD8+ T cells sorted from blood. The receptors originated from a man aged 18 to 35 in good health.

The chain has TRBV29-1 and TRBJ2-5; 8 bases align to TRBD1. The CDR3 loop spans 12 amino acids. In germline, CDR1 is SQVTM, CDR2 ANQGSEA. The V segment lost 4 bases and the J segment 5 bases; nucleotides outside the gene matches: 3. CDR3 sequence: CSVGQGFETQYF. The CDR3 coding sequence is TGCAGCGTTGGACAGGGGTTTGAGACCCAGTACTTC.

The chain combines TRBV7-6 with TRBJ2-1; D might be TRBD2 (5 bases). V was shortened by 0 bases and J by 6 bases, with 15 bases between the two germline ends. Germline V gives CDR1 SGHVS, CDR2 FNYEAQ. The CDR3 totals 16 residues. CDR3 in DNA: TGTGCCAGCAGCTTAGCGTCTCCCGGGGTCGGCAATGAGCAGTTCTTC. As protein: CASSLASPGVGNEQFF. The full variable domain, rest sourced from reference TRBV7-6 and TRBJ2-1, is GAGVSQSPRYKVTKRGQDVALRCDPISGHVSLYWYRQALGQGPEFLTYFNYEAQQDKSGLPNDRFSAERPEGSISTLTIQRTEQRDSAMYRCASSLASPGVGNEQFFGPGTRLTVL.

The count of this clone is one. This rearrangement joins TRBV27 to TRBJ2-7, with a tentative D call TRBD1 (6 bases). The CDR3 loop spans 13 amino acids. The germline V gene has CDR1 MNHEY and CDR2 SMNVEV (reference sequence). V lost 4 bases and J lost 5, with 12 bases in between. CDR3 sequence (DNA): TGTGCCAGCAGTTCAGGGGAGCGGAACGAGCAGTACTTC. As protein: CASSSGERNEQYF.

The chain employs TRBV7-9 and TRBJ1-1; D possibly corresponds to TRBD1 (5 bases). This CDR3 is built from 13 residues. Per germline, CDR1 SEHNR and CDR2 FQNEAQ (reference sequence). Trimming took 2 bases from V and 6 from J, leaving 10 bases between them. Here the CDR3 reads CASSLQGGAEAFF. The CDR3 DNA is TGTGCCAGCAGCTTACAGGGTGGCGCTGAAGCTTTCTTT.

The chain couples TRBV4-3 to TRBJ2-1; a weak D match, TRBD2 (5 bases). Germline V gene lookup returns CDR1 LGHNA and CDR2 YSLEER. The CDR3 totals 14 residues. Trimming removed 0 bases from V and 6 bases from J, with 9 bases in between. CDR3 loop: CASSQDRGVNEQFF. CDR3 DNA sequence: TGCGCCAGCAGCCAAGACCGGGGAGTCAATGAGCAGTTCTTC.

V is TRBV27 and J is TRBJ2-7; D call uncertain. CDR3 size: 13 residues. Germline CDR1 reads MNHEY; CDR2 reads SMNVEV (reference sequence). The ends were cut back, 2 bases at V and 1 base at J, with 6 bases in the middle. The CDR3 is CASSLVASYEQYF. The DNA for the CDR3 is TGTGCCAGCAGTTTAGTTGCATCCTACGAGCAGTACTTC.

The rearrangement uses TRBV5-4 and TRBJ2-1; no definite D call. Germline V CDR1 and CDR2: SGHNT, YYREEE (reference sequence). The CDR3 has 13 amino acids. Trimming removed 4 bases at V and 7 bases at J, with 12 bases between. The CDR3 sequence: CASSLPSDNEQFF. For the CDR3, the DNA is TGTGCCAGCAGCCTGCCGAGTGATAATGAGCAGTTCTTC. Combining the CDR3 with reference TRBV5-4 and TRBJ2-1 gives the whole variable domain ETGVTQSPTHLIKTRGQQVTLRCSSQSGHNTVSWYQQALGQGPQFIFQYYREEENGRGNFPPRFSGLQFPNYSSELNVNALELDDSALYLCASSLPSDNEQFFGPGTRLTVL.

This chain connects TRBV2 to TRBJ2-5; 10 positions match TRBD2. In germline, CDR1 is SNHLY, CDR2 FYNNEI. This CDR3 contains 15 residues. V trimming: 6 bases; J trimming: 5 bases; junction bases outside the gene matches: 9. Here the CDR3 DNA reads TGTGCCAGCAGAGCCGGGACTAGCGTTCACGAGACCCAGTACTTC. Its protein is CASRAGTSVHETQYF.

On this clone: Other nucleotide sequences in the sample specify the same CDR3. The rearrangement links TRBV11-2 to TRBJ2-1, with 7 nucleotides matching TRBD1. Per the germline V gene, CDR1 is SGHAT and CDR2 is FQNNGV. The V segment lost 1 base and the J segment 4 bases; nucleotides outside the gene matches: 4. The length of the CDR3 is 15 residues. The CDR3 protein is CASSLGAGGYNEQFF. As DNA, the CDR3 is TGTGCCAGCAGCTTAGGGGCAGGGGGATACAATGAGCAGTTCTTC.

This CDR3 is CASIPRDRIYSGNTIYF. CDR3 DNA sequence: TGTGCCAGTATACCCCGGGACAGAATATACTCTGGAAACACCATATATTTT. The chain recombines TRBV19 with TRBJ1-3, with 7 nucleotides matching TRBD1. This CDR3 is built from 17 residues. Germline loops: CDR1 LNHDA, CDR2 SQIVND (reference sequence). The V and J ends lost 7 bases and 0 bases, in that order; junction bases with no gene match: 12.

A note on this clone: The same CDR3 also results from other DNA sequences found in this sample. This rearrangement joins TRBV5-1 to TRBJ2-7; 7 nucleotides match TRBD1. This CDR3 is 14 amino acids long. The germline gives CDR1 SGHRS, CDR2 YFSETQ. The J segment lost 0 bases and the V segment lost 3 bases, leaving 3 bases of the junction unmatched. In DNA form, the CDR3 reads TGCGCCAGCAGCTGGGGGACAGCCTCCTACGAGCAGTACTTC. This codes for CASSWGTASYEQYF. The full variable domain, rest sourced from reference TRBV5-1 and TRBJ2-7, is KAGVTQTPRYLIKTRGQQVTLSCSPISGHRSVSWYQQTPGQGLQFLFEYFSETQRNKGNFPGRFSGRQFSNSRSEMNVSTLELGDSALYLCASSWGTASYEQYFGPGTRLTVT.

The gene calls are TRBV27 and TRBJ1-4; weak D call: TRBD1 (6 bases). V lost 11 bases to trimming and J lost 7 bases, with 20 bases between them. Germline lookup yields CDR1 MNHEY and CDR2 SMNVEV (reference sequence). The CDR3 contains 14 residues. The chain's CDR3 is CACQIGGRPEKLFF. CDR3 DNA: TGTGCCTGTCAAATAGGGGGGAGACCTGAAAAACTGTTTTTT.

The J gene is TRBJ2-7, the V gene TRBV25-1, with D perhaps matching TRBD1 (6 bases). The CDR3 is 14 amino acids. V gave up 6 bases and J gave up 3 bases, with 15 bases separating them. Germline V gives CDR1 MGHDK, CDR2 SYGVNS. The CDR3 loop is CASSDLYRDYEQYF. The CDR3 bases are TGTGCCAGCAGCGACCTATACAGGGACTACGAGCAGTACTTC.

This chain connects TRBV19 to TRBJ2-7, with a tentative D call TRBD1 (5 bases). Between the trimmed V and J ends, which lost 1 base and 2 bases, there was a span of 12 bases. This CDR3 is 15 amino acids long. Looked up from germline, CDR1 is LNHDA and CDR2 is SQIVND (reference sequence). CDR3 loop: CASSIGADSTYEQYF. DNA of the CDR3: TGTGCCAGTAGTATAGGGGCAGACAGCACCTACGAGCAGTACTTC.

This chain connects TRBV7-2 to TRBJ2-1; D might be TRBD1 (7 bases). This CDR3 region has 13 residues. V lost 6 bases to trimming and J lost 5 bases, with 11 bases between them. Per the germline V gene, CDR1 is SGHTA and CDR2 is FQGNSA. The CDR3 DNA reads as TGTGCCAGCAGACCCAGGGGGGACAATGAGCAGTTCTTC. Translated, it gives CASRPRGDNEQFF.